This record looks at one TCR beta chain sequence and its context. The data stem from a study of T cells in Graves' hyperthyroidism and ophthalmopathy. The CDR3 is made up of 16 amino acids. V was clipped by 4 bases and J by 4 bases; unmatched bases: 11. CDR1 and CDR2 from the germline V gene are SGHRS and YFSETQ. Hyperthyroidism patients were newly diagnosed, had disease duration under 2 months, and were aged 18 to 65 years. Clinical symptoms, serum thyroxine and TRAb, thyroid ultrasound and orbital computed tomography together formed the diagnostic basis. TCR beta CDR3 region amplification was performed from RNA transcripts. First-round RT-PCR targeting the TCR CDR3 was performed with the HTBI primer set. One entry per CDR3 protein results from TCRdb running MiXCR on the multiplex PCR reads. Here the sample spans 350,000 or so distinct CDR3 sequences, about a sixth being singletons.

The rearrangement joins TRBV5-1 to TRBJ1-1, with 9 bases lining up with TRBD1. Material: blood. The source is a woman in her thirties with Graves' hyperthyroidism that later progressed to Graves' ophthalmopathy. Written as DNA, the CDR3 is TGCGCCAGCAGCCCAGAACAGGGGGCAAGGAGCACTGAAGCTTTCTTT. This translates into CASSPEQGARSTEAFF.